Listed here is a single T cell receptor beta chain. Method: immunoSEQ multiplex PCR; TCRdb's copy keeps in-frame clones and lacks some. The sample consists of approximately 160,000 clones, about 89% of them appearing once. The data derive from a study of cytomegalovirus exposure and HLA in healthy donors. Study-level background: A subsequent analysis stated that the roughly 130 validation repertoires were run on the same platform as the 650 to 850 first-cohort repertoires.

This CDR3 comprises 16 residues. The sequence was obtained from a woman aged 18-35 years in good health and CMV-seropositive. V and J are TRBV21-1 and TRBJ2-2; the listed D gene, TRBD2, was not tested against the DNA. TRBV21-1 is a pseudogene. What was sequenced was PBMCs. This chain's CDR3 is CASSKEGGTSTGELFF. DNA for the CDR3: TGTGCCAGCAGCAAAGAGGGAGGGACCTCCACCGGGGAGCTGTTTTTT.